One sample yielded the 31 T cell receptor beta chains listed below, sequenced in a study of post-analysis software for immune sequencing data. General observations from the study: About five TRBV segments were more frequent in patients than controls; TRBV5-6, TRBV5-1 and TRBV20-1 belonged to this group.

Unique molecular identifiers were present in the TCR beta cDNA libraries. From the PCR reads, TCRdb called clonotypes with MiXCR, one entry per CDR3 protein. The data show a few hundred thousand distinct CDR3 sequences, with less than 35% seen just once and around 15% held by the top ten. Their target antigens are unknown. The sample taken for sequencing was blood. These TCRs come from a girl aged 5-17 years with multiple sclerosis.

This clonotype was detected only a few times. This sequence joins TRBV7-9 and TRBJ1-2; D might be TRBD1 (6 bases). CDR1 is SEHNR, CDR2 FQNEAQ, per germline (reference sequence). V lost 3 bases, J lost 4 bases, and 18 bases lay in between. The CDR3 loop spans 16 amino acids. DNA of the CDR3: TGTGCCAGCAGCTTTGGACCCTCAGGGGACCTCTATGGCTACACCTTC. Residues: CASSFGPSGDLYGYTF.

This clonotype was counted ten times or more. At one of its ends the junction is not consistent with the germline gene, which may arise from a read error. CDR3 in DNA: TGTGCCAGCAGCTTAGCGGACAGAGCCTACGAGCAGTACTTC. It encodes CASSLADRAYEQYF. V is TRBV12-3 or TRBV12-4 and J is TRBJ2-7, with D perhaps being TRBD1 or TRBD2 (6 bases each). This CDR3 is 14 amino acids long.

This clonotype was detected a few times. The chain recombines TRBV29-1 with TRBJ2-1, with D uncertain. Germline V gives CDR1 SQVTM, CDR2 ANQGSEA. The CDR3 has 13 residues. The ends were cut back, 4 bases at V and 0 bases at J, with 7 bases in the middle. The CDR3 region is CSVGVRSYNEQFF. The CDR3 DNA is TGCAGCGTTGGAGTCCGCTCCTACAATGAGCAGTTCTTC.

With respect to this clonotype: Germline and junction disagree at one end, which may indicate a read error. The chain has TRBV4-1 and TRBJ2-3; D may be TRBD2 (5 bases). The CDR3 contains 18 residues. Germline-derived CDR1 and CDR2 are MGHRA and YSYEKL. The CDR3 nucleotides read TGCGCCAGCAGCCACACGATACGATTTACTTCTAGCACAGATATGCAGTATTTT. This gives the protein CASSHTIRFTSSTDMQYF.

This chain uses TRBV4-1 with TRBJ1-6; TRBD1 is a possible D gene (5 bases). CDR3 size: 18 residues. CDR1 and CDR2 (germline): MGHRA, YSYEKL. V was clipped by 2 bases and J by 7 bases, with 21 bases between them. This chain's CDR3 is CASSQRGAGGSGNSPLHF. The DNA for the CDR3 is TGCGCCAGCAGCCAACGGGGCGCGGGGGGAAGTGGGAATTCACCCCTCCACTTT.

This clonotype was counted ten times or more. V gene TRBV7-3 combines with J gene TRBJ2-5; no firm D call. This CDR3 has 13 residues. CDR1 and CDR2 from the germline V gene are SGHTA and FQGTGA. Trimming took off 0 bases at V and 5 bases at J, with 7 bases between the two ends. This CDR3 reads CASSLTGTETQYF. CDR3 bases: TGTGCCAGCAGCTTAACGGGTACGGAGACCCAGTACTTC.

This clonotype was counted between two and nine times. The genes are TRBV29-1 and TRBJ2-7; 9 positions match TRBD1. Germline CDR1 is SQVTM and CDR2 is ANQGSEA. J gave up 1 base and V 3 bases, and 4 bases lay outside the gene matches. The CDR3 extends over 14 amino acids. The CDR3 loop is CSVEGTGSSYEQYF. Written as DNA, the CDR3 is TGCAGCGTTGAGGGGACAGGGTCGTCCTACGAGCAGTACTTC.

This clonotype has a handful of counts. V and J are TRBV9 and TRBJ2-7, with 7 bases that match TRBD2. CDR1 and CDR2 (germline): SGDLS, YYNGEE. The CDR3 is 15 amino acids. Germline trimming cut 0 bases from V and 5 bases from J; bases unmatched to any gene: 8. The DNA for the CDR3 is TGTGCCAGCAGCGTAGACCCGGGGGGAGCCAACGAGCAGTACTTC. Amino acids: CASSVDPGGANEQYF.

The rearrangement joins TRBV12-3 or TRBV12-4 to TRBJ2-5; TRBD2 aligns across 8 bases. V shed 11 bases, J shed 4 bases, and the junction held 15 bases outside the gene matches. This CDR3 spans 15 amino acids. DNA for the CDR3: TGTGCCTCCCGGGGGGGGGCCATACGGGGAGAGACCCAGTACTTC. This gives the protein CASRGGAIRGETQYF.

The chain is built from TRBV12-3 or TRBV12-4 and TRBJ1-4; 7 bases map to TRBD1. J was trimmed by 7 bases and V by 3 bases; bases with no gene match: 8. The CDR3 extends over 15 amino acids. CDR3 nucleotide sequence: TGTGCCAGCAGTTTGGTTACAGGGGAAAGTGAAAAACTGTTTTTT. Translating gives CASSLVTGESEKLFF.

J is TRBJ2-7 and V is TRBV7-6; weak D call: TRBD2 (6 bases). This CDR3 has 11 amino acids. Trimming removed 1 base at V and 12 bases at J, with 10 bases between. In germline, CDR1 is SGHVS, CDR2 FNYEAQ. As DNA, the CDR3 is TGTGCCAGCAGCTTAGACGGGACTCCGTACTTC. Translation: CASSLDGTPYF.

This clonotype came up a few times. J is TRBJ1-2 and V is TRBV29-1; no reliable D call. CDR3 length equals 11 residues. The ends were cut back, 7 bases at V and 5 bases at J, with 11 bases in the middle. The germline CDR1 and CDR2 sequences are SQVTM and ANQGSEA. The CDR3 region is CSASDLYGYTF. The CDR3 DNA sequence: TGCAGCGCCAGTGACCTTTATGGCTACACCTTC.

This clonotype has a single count. V usage is TRBV9 and J usage is TRBJ2-1, with 7 bases lining up with TRBD2. This CDR3 region has 14 residues. The V gene's germline CDR1 is SGDLS and CDR2 YYNGEE. The ends lost 0 bases at V and 11 bases at J; junction bases unmatched: 8. The CDR3: CASSVDPGGGQQFF. For the CDR3, the DNA is TGTGCCAGCAGCGTAGACCCTGGCGGGGGACAGCAGTTCTTC.

This clonotype was detected ten times or more. The chain recombines TRBV5-1 with TRBJ2-5; D is possibly TRBD2 (6 bases). Germline V gives CDR1 SGHRS, CDR2 YFSETQ. The CDR3 has 10 residues. V gave up 7 bases and J gave up 5 bases, with 6 bases separating them. This CDR3 reads CASAGETQYF. The DNA of the CDR3 is TGCGCCAGCGCGGGGGAGACCCAGTACTTC.

This clonotype was seen many times. The chain joins TRBV27 to TRBJ2-7; D is possibly TRBD1 (6 bases). Deletions cut 1 base from V and 1 base from J, with 11 bases between. The germline V gene encodes CDR1 MNHEY and CDR2 SMNVEV (reference sequence). This CDR3 region has 15 residues. CDR3 protein: CASSLYYDRSYEQYF. For the CDR3, the DNA is TGTGCCAGCAGTTTATACTACGACAGGTCCTACGAGCAGTACTTC.

This clonotype was picked up one time. Possible read error: a much larger clone is one base away. The CDR3 spells CASSPRGTGANVRTF. The CDR3 region has the DNA TGTGCCAGCAGCCCCAGGGGTACCGGGGCCAACGTCCGGACTTTC. This chain connects TRBV27 to TRBJ2-6; the D gene is possibly TRBD1 (6 bases). Germline lookup yields CDR1 MNHEY and CDR2 SMNVEV (reference sequence). The CDR3 is 15 amino acids.

J is TRBJ2-1 and V is TRBV5-5, with a weak D call TRBD2 (5 bases). V gave up 4 bases and J gave up 3 bases, with 14 bases separating them. CDR1 and CDR2 (germline): SGHKS, YYEKEE (reference sequence). The length of the CDR3 is 15 residues. The CDR3 nucleotides read TGTGCCAGCAGCAGTACTGTGGCGGGCTACAATGAGCAGTTCTTC. It specifies CASSSTVAGYNEQFF.

As concerns this clonotype: A much larger clone differs by one base, so this may be a read error. This chain links TRBV5-1 with TRBJ1-4; D gene unclear. CDR1 SGHRS and CDR2 YFSETQ come from the germline V gene. The V end lost 5 bases, the J end lost 6 bases, and 14 bases lay between the germline ends. This CDR3 is built from 14 residues. CDR3 in DNA: TGCGCCAGCAGTCAAATTGGAGCTGATGAAAAACTGTTTTTT. Its protein is CASSQIGADEKLFF.

This clonotype turned up a few times. The rearrangement links TRBV29-1 to TRBJ2-1, with D unclear. Germline CDR1 SQVTM, CDR2 ANQGSEA. V was cut by 0 bases and J by 13 bases, with 13 bases left in between. The CDR3 loop spans 12 amino acids. The CDR3 region has the DNA TGCAGCGTTGAAGATTTGAGTACACCTCAGTTCTTC. Amino acids: CSVEDLSTPQFF.

The V and J genes are TRBV7-9 and TRBJ2-2; possibly TRBD1 for D (6 bases). Per germline, CDR1 SEHNR and CDR2 FQNEAQ (reference sequence). The CDR3 runs 15 residues. V was pared by 5 bases and J by 0 bases, with 10 bases between. CDR3 DNA: TGTGCCAGCAGCACCTGGACAGCGAACACCGGGGAGCTGTTTTTT. It translates to CASSTWTANTGELFF.

This clonotype was counted a few times. The chain carries TRBV7-9 and TRBJ2-7, with 8 positions matching TRBD1. This CDR3 is 14 amino acids long. The germline gives CDR1 SEHNR, CDR2 FQNEAQ (reference sequence). Germline trimming cut 1 base from V and 5 bases from J; bases unmatched to any gene: 4. The DNA for the CDR3 is TGTGCCAGCAGCTTAGAGACAGGGGTCCACGAGCAGTACTTC. Translated: CASSLETGVHEQYF.

This chain joins TRBV12-3 or TRBV12-4 and TRBJ2-7; TRBD1 aligns across 7 bases. With V trimmed by 6 bases and J by 7 bases, 12 bases remained unmatched. The CDR3 consists of 14 residues. The CDR3, as DNA: TGTGCCAGCAGGCCGGGACAGACCTTACGGGAGCAGTACTTC. This codes for CASRPGQTLREQYF.

The rearrangement uses TRBV7-9 and TRBJ2-7, with D hard to call. With 0 bases removed from V and 6 bases from J, the gap between germline ends came to 6 bases. Germline CDR1 SEHNR, CDR2 FQNEAQ (reference sequence). This CDR3 comprises 12 residues. CDR3 sequence reads: CASSLASREQYF. The CDR3 DNA reads as TGTGCCAGCAGCTTAGCCAGTCGCGAGCAGTACTTC. The entire variable domain, with the rest obtained from reference TRBV7-9 and TRBJ2-7, is as follows: DTGVSQNPRHKITKRGQNVTFRCDPISEHNRLYWYRQTLGQGPEFLTYFQNEAQLEKSRLLSDRFSAERPKGSFSTLEIQRTEQGDSAMYLCASSLASREQYFGPGTRLTVT.

This clonotype came up a few times. The chain couples TRBV18 to TRBJ1-1, with D unclear. CDR3 size: 16 residues. V lost 6 bases and J 0 bases, leaving 17 bases between the germline ends. Germline CDR1 KGHSH, CDR2 LQKENI. The CDR3 protein is CASSPEGLHMNTEAFF. DNA of the CDR3: TGTGCCAGCTCGCCGGAGGGCCTTCACATGAACACTGAAGCTTTCTTT.

This clonotype turned up a few times. This chain joins TRBV5-6 and TRBJ2-1, with D perhaps TRBD1 (5 bases). V lost 3 bases and J lost 5, with 12 bases in between. The CDR3 is 14 residues long. Germline-derived CDR1 and CDR2 are SGHDT and YYEEEE. CDR3: CASSSLGPNNEQFF. CDR3 nucleotide sequence: TGTGCCAGCAGCTCCTTGGGGCCGAACAATGAGCAGTTCTTC. The variable domain in full, completed from reference TRBV5-6 and TRBJ2-1, reads DAGVTQSPTHLIKTRGQQVTLRCSPKSGHDTVSWYQQALGQGPQFIFQYYEEEERQRGNFPDRFSGHQFPNYSSELNVNALLLGDSALYLCASSSLGPNNEQFFGPGTRLTVL.

The chain links TRBV3-1 to TRBJ1-2; 10 nucleotides match TRBD1. With V trimmed by 7 bases and J by 7 bases, 6 bases remained unmatched. Per the germline V gene, CDR1 is LGHDT and CDR2 is YNNKEL (reference sequence). CDR3 length equals 13 residues. The CDR3 is CASNRQGAGGYTF. For the CDR3, the DNA is TGTGCCAGCAACAGACAGGGGGCCGGTGGCTACACCTTC.

V and J are TRBV15 and TRBJ2-3; TRBD2 might be the D (6 bases). From germline, CDR1 is LNHNV and CDR2 YYDKDF (reference sequence). Trimming stripped 3 bases from V and 1 base from J, with 8 bases between. The CDR3 totals 14 residues. DNA for the CDR3: TGTGCCACCAGCAGGGAGGGGCGCACAGATACGCAGTATTTT. Translating gives CATSREGRTDTQYF.

The chain uses TRBV20-1 and TRBJ1-1; 8 positions agree with TRBD1. This CDR3 has 15 residues. V shed 5 bases and J 2 bases; nucleotides not matched to a gene: 10. Germline lookup yields CDR1 DFQATT and CDR2 SNEGSKA (reference sequence). CDR3 loop: CSADAPGGANTEAFF. CDR3 coding DNA: TGCAGTGCTGACGCCCCAGGGGGCGCAAACACTGAAGCTTTCTTT.

Concerning this clonotype itself: The conserved phenylalanine or tryptophan is not found at the CDR3 terminus, so this likely reflects a read error. This CDR3 reads CASSLALGGGFSNEQFL. In nucleotides, the CDR3 is TGTGCCAGCAGCCTAGCTCTCGGCGGGGGGTTCAGCAATGAGCAGTTCTTA. This chain connects TRBV4-2 to TRBJ2-1; TRBD2 agrees at 8 bases. V shed 4 bases, J shed 6 bases, and the junction held 14 bases outside the gene matches. The CDR3 runs to 17 residues. Germline lookup yields CDR1 LGHNA and CDR2 YNFKEQ.

This clonotype came up a few times. The chain uses TRBV6-4 and TRBJ2-5, with 12 bases aligning to TRBD2. The V and J ends lost 7 bases and 13 bases, in that order; junction bases with no gene match: 4. The CDR3 consists of 11 residues. Germline V lookup: CDR1 MRHNA, CDR2 SNTAGT. CDR3 amino acids: CASNPTSGGYF. CDR3 DNA: TGTGCCAGCAACCCGACTAGCGGGGGGTACTTC.

The chain couples TRBV12-3 or TRBV12-4 to TRBJ1-2; maybe TRBD1 (5 bases). This CDR3 is 16 amino acids long. Trimming took 7 bases from V and 2 from J, leaving 20 bases between them. CDR3 nucleotide sequence: TGTGCCAGCACTACAAGCGAAGGGGTTGCAAACTATGGCTACACCTTC. As protein: CASTTSEGVANYGYTF.